This TCR beta chain was captured in a study of shared clonotypes between healthy human individuals (dated by TCRdb to 2018 to 2020). Study-level background: The cohort included a few men and a couple of women between 18 and 49 years of age. For each donor, CD4 naive and CD4 memory were each run on three plates, CD8 naive on two plates, and CD8 memory on one plate. To estimate repertoire size and how much clonotype sharing occurs between individuals, the study deeply sequenced the blood TCR repertoires of roughly 5 healthy adults. Libraries were prepared and TCR repertoires were sequenced by different laboratories using diverse techniques, in order to increase sequencing depth and limit assay-specific biases. Per donor, leukapheresis produced somewhere between about 0.94 and 9.5 billion PBMCs. General conclusions and limits of the study: Larger estimated clonotype richness was generally found for naive subsets than for memory subsets. Even with the large sequencing depth, rarefaction of the sorted-subset datasets indicated that sequencing was incomplete. Pairwise subsampling led to the expectation that sequencing depth would affect the degree of clonotype sharing among donors. Because the study included only a small number of donors, the genetic and exposure-history diversity represented was limited. Clonotypes shared by all four sorted-subset donors showed higher generation probabilities than non-shared clonotypes. Across a handful of donors, 5% to 6% of naive CD4, approximately 4% of naive CD8, approximately 2.5% of memory CD4, and around 0.4% of memory CD8 clonotypes were shared. Only blood was sampled, and tissue TCR repertoires likely differ from those in blood.

The CDR3 holds 15 amino acids from the cysteine to the phenylalanine. Here the CDR3 DNA is all that survives: 45 bases in frame from base 1. Based on the germline V gene (reference sequence), the CDR1 and CDR2 sequences are SGHAT and FQDESV. From V the trimming removes 5 bases and from J it removes 4 bases, while the gene matches leave 7 bases of the junction unaccounted for. Using the deep immunoSEQ assay, multiplex PCR amplified TCR CDR3 regions from genomic DNA. Extracted genomic DNA from each cell subset was spread evenly across all wells of several immunoSEQ 96-well plates, with each plate serving as a replicate. For sorted subsets, each replicate PCR was loaded with roughly 0.2 ug genomic DNA, equivalent to approximately 27,000 T cell genomes. Purified libraries were measured with a Qubit 3.0 fluorometer, size-checked on a Bioanalyzer 2100, and measured again with the KAPA Library Quantification kit. A separate single-read 150-cycle Illumina NextSeq 550 flow cell was used to sequence each immunoSEQ 96-well plate. As for the authors' bioinformatics: Because only junctional sequences without quality scores were contained in the immunoSEQ output, filtering matching that applied to full-length reads could not be performed. To assign V/J genes and CDR3, sequences were annotated using PyIR, a Python wrapper for IgBLAST v1.9, with IMGT germline references. Any read was removed if the V/J assignment was weak (E-value above 1e-6), the CDR3 was missing, or the read contained stop codons, out-of-frame junctions, or ambiguous translated residues. V3J clonotypes were defined by identical inferred V gene, J gene, and CDR3 amino acid sequence. The percentage overlap between two repertoires was calculated by dividing the number of shared unique clonotypes by the size of the smaller repertoire. RTK rarefaction, the Chao1 estimator, and Recon v2.1 estimates of unobserved clonotypes were used to assess repertoire richness. OLGA was used to compute generation probabilities for all TCRbeta clonotypes that the gDNA method yielded from a handful of donors. The table comes from immuneACCESS by way of TCRdb, which keeps in-frame sequences with V and J called. Part of the clones is missing from these tables; in studies checked, under half for an unresolved V gene and the rest for unknown reasons. That table gives V, J and clone size, and the DNA gave D and trimming. The sample data list approximately 1,000,000 clones, and around 78% of these were observed just once. The ten largest clones add up to 0.52% of the sample.

Donors were healthy HIV-negative adults with no recently reported acute infections or vaccinations. Every donor was a Caucasian adult living in Nashville, Tennessee, USA. CD4+ T cells were enriched through magnetic negative selection, after which naive cells were positively selected on CD45RA and the remaining negative fraction served as the memory subset. Blood was obtained by leukapheresis, after which PBMCs were separated by Ficoll-Histopaque density gradient centrifugation and cryopreserved in liquid nitrogen vapor phase. Purity and quantity of every magnetically sorted T cell population were checked by analytical flow cytometry. From each sorted fraction, genomic DNA was isolated and quantified by UV absorbance on a Nanodrop 2000c. This clone has a count of ten or more. The antigen this receptor binds is unknown. No much larger clone is present one base from it, and per-base qualities are unavailable.

The source is a man in his late teens or twenties in good health. Some clones in this sample may be carry-over from other donors' samples. The sample taken for sequencing was memory CD4+ T cells from PBMCs. Read against the paper, the sample's cell subset or site label means: CD45RA-negative fraction. The rearrangement combines TRBV11-1 with TRBJ2-3; TRBD1 fits 9 bases in the junction. The sequenced DNA is TGTGCCAGCAGCGACGGACAGGGGCAAGCAGATACGCAGTATTTT. It translates to CASSDGQGQADTQYF.